Each of the 12 T cell receptor beta chains below was sequenced from the same sample in a study of T cells after yellow fever vaccination. TCRdb independently ran MiXCR on the 5' RACE reads; one entry per CDR3 protein. The repertoire holds hundreds of thousands of distinct CDR3 sequences, with about 13% as singletons. The sample here was PBMCs, taken on the day of the yellow fever booster vaccination. All receptors derive from a man under 40 who received the YFV17D yellow fever vaccine.

This clonotype has a handful of counts. The chain couples TRBV5-1 to TRBJ2-3; no firm D call. The CDR3 has 14 residues. V dropped 1 base and J dropped 4 bases, with 10 bases sitting between them. From germline, CDR1 is SGHRS and CDR2 YFSETQ. CDR3 sequence (DNA): TGCGCCAGCAGCTTGAGGGTAGACTCAGATACGCAGTATTTT. It codes for CASSLRVDSDTQYF.

The chain employs TRBV2 and TRBJ2-3; D ambiguous. The ends were cut back, 6 bases at V and 2 bases at J, with 15 bases in the middle. Germline loops: CDR1 SNHLY, CDR2 FYNNEI. The CDR3 contains 15 residues. CDR3 in amino acids: CASSGRVRSTDTQYF. Here the CDR3 DNA reads TGTGCCAGCAGCGGCCGGGTGAGGTCCACAGATACGCAGTATTTT.

The chain links TRBV14 to TRBJ2-1; 8 bases line up with TRBD2. The length of the CDR3 is 15 residues. V lost 0 bases to trimming and J lost 5 bases; unmatched junction nucleotides: 3. CDR1 and CDR2 (germline): SGHDN, FVKESK. The CDR3 here is CASSQDGLANNEQFF. The DNA of the CDR3 is TGTGCCAGCAGCCAAGATGGACTAGCAAACAATGAGCAGTTCTTC.

This clonotype was found a few times. In DNA, the CDR3 is TGTGCCACCAGTGATAAGGCGGGACTAGCGGATATGTACAATGAGCAGTTCTTC. Protein sequence: CATSDKAGLADMYNEQFF. This sequence joins TRBV24-1 and TRBJ2-1; 11 nucleotides agree with TRBD2. This CDR3 has 18 amino acids. Unmatched junction bases numbered 10, after V lost 3 bases and J lost 4 bases. CDR1 KGHDR and CDR2 SFDVKD come from the germline V gene.

J is TRBJ2-7 and V is TRBV6-1, with a possible D match to TRBD2 (6 bases). V lost 6 bases and J 0 bases, leaving 12 bases between the germline ends. Germline CDR1 reads MNHNS; CDR2 reads SASEGT. CDR3 length: 14 amino acids. CDR3 in amino acids: CASSRDFSSYEQYF. Here the CDR3 DNA reads TGTGCCAGCAGCCGGGACTTCAGCTCCTACGAGCAGTACTTC.

V is TRBV10-1 and J is TRBJ2-6; a weak D match, TRBD2 (5 bases). The CDR3 is 15 residues long. Germline loops: CDR1 WNHNN, CDR2 SYGVQD (reference sequence). The ends were cut back, 6 bases at V and 5 bases at J, with 14 bases in the middle. This chain's CDR3 is CASSAGPSRANVLTF. The CDR3 DNA is TGCGCCAGCAGCGCGGGTCCGAGCCGGGCCAACGTCCTGACTTTC.

The chain links TRBV7-2 to TRBJ2-2; TRBD1 agrees at 7 bases. The length of the CDR3 is 17 residues. Trimming removed 3 bases from V and 2 bases from J; junction bases left unmatched: 9. CDR1 SGHTA and CDR2 FQGNSA come from the germline V gene. CDR3 nucleotides: TGTGCCAGCAGCTTGCCCCTCCGGACAGGAAACACCGGGGAGCTGTTTTTT. Residues: CASSLPLRTGNTGELFF. The full variable domain, its missing parts supplied by reference TRBV7-2 and TRBJ2-2, is GAGVSQSPSNKVTEKGKDVELRCDPISGHTALYWYRQSLGQGLEFLIYFQGNSAPDKSGLPSDRFSAERTGGSVSTLTIQRTQQEDSAVYLCASSLPLRTGNTGELFFGEGSRLTVL.

This clonotype was recorded a few times. The chain recombines TRBV25-1 with TRBJ2-1; a weak D match, TRBD1 (7 bases). Germline assignment: CDR1 MGHDK and CDR2 SYGVNS. The CDR3 length is 16 residues. Trimming shortened V by 3 bases and J by 4 bases, and 16 bases separated the two germline ends. CDR3 sequence reads: CASSDPGGGAYNEQFF. In DNA form, the CDR3 reads TGTGCCAGCAGTGACCCAGGAGGGGGCGCATACAATGAGCAGTTCTTC. The full variable domain, completed using reference TRBV25-1 and TRBJ2-1, is EADIYQTPRYLVIGTGKKITLECSQTMGHDKMYWYQQDPGMELHLIHYSYGVNSTEKGDLSSESTVSRIRTEHFPLTLESARPSHTSQYLCASSDPGGGAYNEQFFGPGTRLTVL.

This clonotype was seen at least ten times. The rearrangement joins TRBV5-1 to TRBJ2-1; D is perhaps TRBD2 (5 bases). CDR3 size: 15 residues. The V end was cut by 1 base, the J end by 6 bases, with 14 bases between. Germline values: CDR1 SGHRS, CDR2 YFSETQ. For the CDR3, the DNA is TGCGCCAGCAGCTTGATGGCAAGCGGACCCAATGAGCAGTTCTTC. Protein product: CASSLMASGPNEQFF. The complete variable domain, with remaining parts taken from reference TRBV5-1 and TRBJ2-1, reads KAGVTQTPRYLIKTRGQQVTLSCSPISGHRSVSWYQQTPGQGLQFLFEYFSETQRNKGNFPGRFSGRQFSNSRSEMNVSTLELGDSALYLCASSLMASGPNEQFFGPGTRLTVL.

This clonotype has only a few counts. The rearrangement joins TRBV11-2 to TRBJ2-7; 9 nucleotides align to TRBD2. Germline V gene data show CDR1 as SGHAT and CDR2 as FQNNGV. The CDR3 contains 14 residues. The junction had 7 bases not matched to a gene; V was cut back by 5 bases and J by 5 bases. In DNA form, the CDR3 reads TGTGCCAGCAGCCTAATAGCGGGAGTGGACGAGCAGTACTTC. It encodes CASSLIAGVDEQYF.

This clonotype came up a few times. The chain joins TRBV7-3 to TRBJ2-2; 8 bases are shared with TRBD1. CDR1 is SGHTA, CDR2 FQGTGA, per germline. V gave up 0 bases and J gave up 6 bases; unmatched junction bases: 6. CDR3 length: 16 residues. CDR3 residues: CASSLTRQGKAGELFF. Written as DNA, the CDR3 is TGTGCCAGCAGCTTAACACGACAGGGGAAGGCCGGGGAGCTGTTTTTT. The variable domain in full, completed from reference TRBV7-3 and TRBJ2-2, reads GAGVSQTPSNKVTEKGKYVELRCDPISGHTALYWYRQSLGQGPEFLIYFQGTGAADDSGLPNDRFFAVRPEGSVSTLKIQRTERGDSAVYLCASSLTRQGKAGELFFGEGSRLTVL.

V gene TRBV20-1 combines with J gene TRBJ2-1; no definite D call. The CDR3 consists of 15 residues. The germline gives CDR1 DFQATT, CDR2 SNEGSKA (reference sequence). CDR3 amino acids: CSAYPRATLYNEQFF. The CDR3 coding sequence is TGCAGCGCTTACCCCCGAGCGACTCTTTACAATGAGCAGTTCTTC.